This T cell receptor (beta chain) was recorded in a study of blood T cell repertoires in COVID-19. The V gene's germline CDR1 is LGHNA and CDR2 YNFKEQ. The CDR3 has 13 residues. Trimming stripped 0 bases from V and 7 bases from J, with 7 bases between. Sequencing used immunoSEQ multiplex PCR; TCRdb keeps in-frame clones, though not all of them. This sample has about 140,000 clones, with roughly 86% found just once. This TCR came from a woman aged 50 to 65 with acute COVID-19. The sample consisted of PBMCs or T cells enriched from blood (not recorded which). V is TRBV4-2 and J is TRBJ1-5; D is perhaps TRBD1 (5 bases). The chain's CDR3 is CASSQDKGQPQHF. The CDR3, as DNA: TGTGCCAGCAGCCAAGATAAGGGGCAGCCCCAGCATTTT.